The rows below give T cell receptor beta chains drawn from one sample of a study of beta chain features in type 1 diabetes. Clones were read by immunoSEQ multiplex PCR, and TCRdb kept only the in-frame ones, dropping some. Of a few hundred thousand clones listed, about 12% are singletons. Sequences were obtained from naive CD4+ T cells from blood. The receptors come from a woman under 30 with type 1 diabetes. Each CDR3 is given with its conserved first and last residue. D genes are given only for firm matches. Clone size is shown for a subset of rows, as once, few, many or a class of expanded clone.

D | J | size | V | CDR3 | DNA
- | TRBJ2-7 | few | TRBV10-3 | CAISVGVGEQYF | TGTGCCATCAGTGTAGGGGTTGGCGAGCAGTACTTC
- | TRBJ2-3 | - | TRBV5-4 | CASSYRAGVADTQYF | TGTGCCAGCAGCTACAGGGCGGGCGTCGCAGATACGCAGTATTTT
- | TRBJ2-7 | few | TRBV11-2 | CASSLDLASEPYEQYF | TGTGCCAGCAGCTTAGATTTGGCTAGCGAACCCTACGAGCAGTACTTC
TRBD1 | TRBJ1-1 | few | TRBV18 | CASSPRQGSRNSNTEAFF | TGTGCCAGCTCACCTAGACAGGGGTCCCGGAATTCGAACACTGAAGCTTTCTTT
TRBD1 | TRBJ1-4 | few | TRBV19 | CASRDRDRDNEKLFF | TGTGCCAGTCGGGACCGGGACAGGGATAATGAAAAACTGTTTTTT
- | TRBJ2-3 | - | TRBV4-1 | CASSQQGPDTQYF | TGCGCCAGCAGCCAGCAGGGGCCAGATACGCAGTATTTT
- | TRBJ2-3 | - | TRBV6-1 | CASSEVLGGAADTQYF | TGTGCCAGCAGTGAAGTATTAGGGGGGGCCGCAGATACGCAGTATTTT
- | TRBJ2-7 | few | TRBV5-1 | CASSPPRQDYEQYF | TGCGCCAGCAGCCCACCTCGACAGGACTACGAGCAGTACTTC
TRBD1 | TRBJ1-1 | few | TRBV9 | CASSLQQGGTEAFF | TGTGCCAGCAGCCTCCAACAGGGGGGCACTGAAGCTTTCTTT
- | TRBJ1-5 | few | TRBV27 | CASSLLATGGNQPQHF | TGTGCCAGCAGTTTATTGGCAACGGGAGGCAATCAGCCCCAGCATTTT
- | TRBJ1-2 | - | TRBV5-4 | CASSSSFPQSNYGYTF | TGTGCCAGCAGCTCGAGTTTTCCGCAATCCAACTATGGCTACACCTTC
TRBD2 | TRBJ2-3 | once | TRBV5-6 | CASSLGTSGGDTQYF | TGTGCCAGCAGCTTGGGGACTAGCGGGGGGGATACGCAGTATTTT
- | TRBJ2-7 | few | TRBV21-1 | CASSPAGGYEQYF | TGTGCCAGCAGCCCGGCGGGGGGCTACGAGCAGTACTTC
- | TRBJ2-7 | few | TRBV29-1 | CSVESGTYEQYF | TGCAGCGTAGAATCCGGTACCTACGAGCAGTACTTC
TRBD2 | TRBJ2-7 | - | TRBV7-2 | CASSLEGLASYEQYF | TGTGCCAGCAGCTTAGAAGGACTAGCGTCTTACGAGCAGTACTTC